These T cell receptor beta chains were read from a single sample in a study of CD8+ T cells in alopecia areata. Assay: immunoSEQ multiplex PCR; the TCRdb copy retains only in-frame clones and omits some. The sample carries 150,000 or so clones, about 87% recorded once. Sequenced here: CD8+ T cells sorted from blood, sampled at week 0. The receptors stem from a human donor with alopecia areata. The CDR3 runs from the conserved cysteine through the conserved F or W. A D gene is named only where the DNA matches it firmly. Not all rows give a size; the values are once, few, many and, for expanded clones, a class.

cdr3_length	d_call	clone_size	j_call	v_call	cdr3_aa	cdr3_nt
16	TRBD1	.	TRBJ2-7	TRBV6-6	CASSYPSDRGVDEQYF	TGTGCCAGCAGTTACCCTTCGGACAGGGGGGTCGACGAGCAGTACTTC
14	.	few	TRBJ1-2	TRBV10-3	CAISESPGNYGYTF	TGTGCCATCAGTGAGTCCCCCGGTAACTATGGCTACACCTTC
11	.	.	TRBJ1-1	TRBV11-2	CASSLTNEAFF	TGTGCCAGCAGCTTAACGAATGAAGCTTTCTTT
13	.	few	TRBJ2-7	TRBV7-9	CASSFSQLGEQYF	TGTGCCAGCAGCTTCAGTCAGCTGGGCGAGCAGTACTTC
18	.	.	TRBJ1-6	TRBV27	CASSSWGVGSSYNSPLHF	TGTGCCAGCAGTTCCTGGGGGGTGGGGAGCTCCTATAATTCACCCCTCCACTTT
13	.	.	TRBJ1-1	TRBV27	CASSLGGHTEAFF	TGTGCCAGCAGTTTAGGGGGACACACTGAAGCTTTCTTT
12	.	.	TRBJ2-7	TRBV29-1	CSVGVGAYEQYF	TGCAGCGTTGGAGTGGGGGCCTACGAGCAGTACTTC
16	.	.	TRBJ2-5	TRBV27	CASSPLRQPRAGTQYF	TGTGCCAGCAGTCCACTACGACAGCCACGAGCGGGGACCCAGTACTTC
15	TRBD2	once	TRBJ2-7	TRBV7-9	CASSPEIAGSYEQYF	TGTGCCAGCAGCCCAGAGATAGCGGGGAGTTACGAGCAGTACTTC
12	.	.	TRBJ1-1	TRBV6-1	CASSEFSSEAFF	TGTGCCAGCAGTGAATTCTCGAGTGAAGCTTTCTTT
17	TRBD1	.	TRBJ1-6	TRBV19	CASRNPRIQGNGSPLHF	TGTGCCAGTAGGAACCCGAGAATACAGGGGAATGGATCACCCCTCCACTTT
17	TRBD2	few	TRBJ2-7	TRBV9	CASSVEGGLAGAHEQYF	TGTGCCAGCAGCGTAGAGGGGGGGCTAGCGGGAGCCCACGAGCAGTACTTC
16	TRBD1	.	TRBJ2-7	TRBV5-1	CASSLSATGKTYEQYF	TGCGCCAGCAGCCTCTCCGCGACAGGGAAAACGTACGAGCAGTACTTC
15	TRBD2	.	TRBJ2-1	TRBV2	CASSVTGGSYNEQFF	TGTGCCAGCAGTGTTACGGGGGGCTCCTACAATGAGCAGTTCTTC
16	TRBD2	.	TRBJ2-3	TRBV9	CASGTSGGLVTDTQYF	TGTGCCAGCGGGACTAGCGGGGGACTCGTCACAGATACGCAGTATTTT
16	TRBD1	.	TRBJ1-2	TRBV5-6	CASSLKPGQGDYGYTF	TGTGCCAGCAGCTTAAAACCGGGACAGGGGGACTATGGCTACACCTTC
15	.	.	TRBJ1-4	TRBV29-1	CSVRLPSVGLEKLFF	TGCAGCGTCCGACTCCCCTCCGTGGGCTTAGAAAAACTGTTTTTT
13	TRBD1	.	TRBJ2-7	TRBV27	CASQGAVGYEQYF	TGTGCCAGTCAGGGGGCCGTCGGCTACGAGCAGTACTTC
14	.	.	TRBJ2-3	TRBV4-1	CASSQREDPDTQYF	TGCGCCAGCAGCCAACGTGAGGATCCAGATACGCAGTATTTT
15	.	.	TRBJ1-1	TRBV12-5	CASGSTFTTNTEAFF	TGTGCTAGTGGTTCTACGTTCACTACGAACACTGAAGCTTTCTTT
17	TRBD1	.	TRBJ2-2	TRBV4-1	CASSQVSVGTDTGELFF	TGCGCCAGCAGCCAAGTCTCGGTCGGGACAGACACCGGGGAGCTGTTTTTT
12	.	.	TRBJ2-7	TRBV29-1	CSVAWFQYEQYF	TGCAGCGTTGCTTGGTTTCAGTACGAGCAGTACTTC
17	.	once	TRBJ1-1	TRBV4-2	CASSPRSQGSMNTEAFF	TGTGCCAGCAGTCCAAGATCGCAGGGGTCGATGAACACTGAAGCTTTCTTT
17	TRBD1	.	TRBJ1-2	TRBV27	CASSSGTGGGDDYGYTF	TGTGCCAGCAGTTCCGGGACAGGGGGCGGAGATGACTATGGCTACACCTTC
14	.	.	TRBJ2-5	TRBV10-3	CAIDSGEVQETQYF	TGTGCCATCGACTCTGGAGAAGTTCAAGAGACCCAGTACTTC
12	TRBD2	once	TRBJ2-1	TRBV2	CASRVAGGEQFF	TGTGCCAGCAGGGTAGCGGGGGGTGAGCAGTTCTTC
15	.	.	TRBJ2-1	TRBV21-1	CASSGRDCRRNEQFF	TGTGCCAGCAGCGGCCGGGACTGCCGGAGGAATGAGCAGTTCTTC
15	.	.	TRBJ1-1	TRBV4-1	CASSQEGAWSTEAFF	TGCGCCAGCAGCCAAGAGGGGGCGTGGAGCACTGAAGCTTTCTTT
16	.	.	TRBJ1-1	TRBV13	CASSSLRGPMNTEAFF	TGTGCCAGCAGCTCCCTCAGGGGACCCATGAACACTGAAGCTTTCTTT
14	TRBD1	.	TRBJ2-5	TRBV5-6	CASSSGTAIETQYF	TGTGCCAGCAGCTCCGGGACAGCCATAGAGACCCAGTACTTC
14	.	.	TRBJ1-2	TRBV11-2	CASSLTTVDYGYTF	TGTGCCAGCAGCTTGACGACAGTTGACTATGGCTACACCTTC
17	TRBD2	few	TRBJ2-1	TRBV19	CASSTLEAGAPNNEQFF	TGTGCCAGTAGTACCCTCGAAGCGGGGGCCCCTAACAATGAGCAGTTCTTC
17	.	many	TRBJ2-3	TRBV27	CASSLEQSQLSQDTQYF	TGTGCCAGCAGTTTAGAACAGAGCCAATTGAGCCAGGATACGCAGTATTTT
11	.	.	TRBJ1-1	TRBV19	CASSIRQGAFF	TGTGCCAGTAGTATCCGCCAAGGTGCTTTCTTT
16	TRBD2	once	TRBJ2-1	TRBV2	CATLQSGGEPYNEQFF	TGTGCCACCCTACAAAGCGGGGGGGAGCCCTACAATGAGCAGTTCTTC
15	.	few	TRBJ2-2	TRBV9	CASSVVTGPTGELFF	TGTGCCAGCAGCGTAGTAACGGGCCCCACCGGGGAGCTGTTTTTT
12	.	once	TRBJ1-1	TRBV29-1	CSVRGGYTEAFF	TGCAGCGTCAGGGGTGGGTACACTGAAGCTTTCTTT
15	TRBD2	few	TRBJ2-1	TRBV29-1	CSVEGEREGLREQFF	TGCAGCGTTGAAGGGGAGCGGGAGGGCCTCCGTGAGCAGTTCTTC
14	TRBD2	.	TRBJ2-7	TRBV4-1	CASSHETSGYEQYF	TGCGCCAGCAGCCACGAGACTAGCGGCTACGAGCAGTACTTC
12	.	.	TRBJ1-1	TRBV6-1	CASSESNTEAFF	TGTGCCAGCAGTGAGTCGAACACTGAAGCTTTCTTT
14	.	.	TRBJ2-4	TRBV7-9	CASSLGEAKNIQYF	TGTGCCAGCAGCTTAGGGGAAGCCAAAAACATTCAGTACTTC
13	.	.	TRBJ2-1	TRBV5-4	CASSDGTYSEQFF	TGTGCCAGCAGCGACGGGACCTACAGTGAGCAGTTCTTC
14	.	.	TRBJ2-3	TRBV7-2	CASSLQAPTDTQYF	TGTGCCAGCAGCTTACAAGCCCCCACAGATACGCAGTATTTT
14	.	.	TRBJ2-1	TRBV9	CASSVAGAVDEQFF	TGTGCCAGCAGCGTAGCGGGAGCGGTCGATGAGCAGTTCTTC
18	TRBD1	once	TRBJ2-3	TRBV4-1	CASSRLGIDRGRADTQYF	TGCGCCAGCAGCCGCCTGGGGATTGACAGGGGGCGCGCAGATACGCAGTATTTT
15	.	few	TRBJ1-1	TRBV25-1	CASSLHRAEVKEAFF	TGTGCCAGCAGTCTCCACAGGGCTGAAGTGAAGGAAGCTTTCTTT
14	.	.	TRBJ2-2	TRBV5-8	CASSWGTTTGELFF	TGTGCCAGCAGCTGGGGGACAACCACCGGGGAGCTGTTTTTT
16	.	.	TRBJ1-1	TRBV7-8	CASDELQEDLNTEAFF	TGTGCCAGCGATGAATTACAGGAAGATTTGAACACTGAAGCTTTCTTT
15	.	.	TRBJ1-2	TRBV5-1	CASSIGQNANYGYTF	TGCGCCAGCAGCATCGGACAAAATGCTAACTATGGCTACACCTTC